Described below is a single T cell receptor (beta chain) sequence and its context. The antigen remains unidentified. The data stem from a study of graft-versus-host responses after intestinal transplantation. Study-wide results and caveats: High graft-versus-host to host-versus-graft clonal ratios were seen in allografts of patients with graft-donor T cell macrochimerism. Some GvH clones were seen earlier in gut or blood, suggesting intestinal origin.

This CDR3 spans 15 amino acids. Trimming took off 3 bases at V and 2 bases at J, with 11 bases between the two ends. The V gene's germline CDR1 is KGHSH and CDR2 LQKENI. Data came from immunoSEQ multiplex PCR; TCRdb stores just in-frame clones and leaves some out. The repertoire holds 100,000 to 120,000 clones, 85% to 95% seen once, with roughly 0.5% in the top ten. V gene TRBV18 combines with J gene TRBJ1-3; D is unresolved. The source material was unstimulated CD8+ T cells sorted from spleen or lymph node cells, sampled before intestinal transplant. The clonotype was recovered from a human donor who received an intestinal transplant. CDR3 nucleotide sequence: TGTGCCAGCTCACCCCTCGGGCCAGCTGGAAACACCATATATTTT. This codes for CASSPLGPAGNTIYF.